This T cell receptor beta chain comes out of a study of blood T cell repertoires in COVID-19. Overall study context: From the United States, Italy and Spain came samples of acute and convalescent COVID-19.

Here immunoSEQ multiplex PCR was the method, and the copy in TCRdb shows in-frame clones only, minus some. The table includes 54,000 or so clones, 82% detected once. Deletions cut 2 bases from V and 0 bases from J, with 10 bases between. CDR1 is SGHTA, CDR2 FQGNSA, per germline. The CDR3 runs 15 residues. The receptor was isolated from a man at least 80 years old with COVID-19, enrolled during active disease. Sequencing was done on a sample of peripheral blood. The chain joins TRBV7-2 to TRBJ1-1; D ambiguous. Here the CDR3 DNA reads TGTGCCAGCAGCTTACAGATAGCAGTGAACACTGAAGCTTTCTTT. It translates to CASSLQIAVNTEAFF.